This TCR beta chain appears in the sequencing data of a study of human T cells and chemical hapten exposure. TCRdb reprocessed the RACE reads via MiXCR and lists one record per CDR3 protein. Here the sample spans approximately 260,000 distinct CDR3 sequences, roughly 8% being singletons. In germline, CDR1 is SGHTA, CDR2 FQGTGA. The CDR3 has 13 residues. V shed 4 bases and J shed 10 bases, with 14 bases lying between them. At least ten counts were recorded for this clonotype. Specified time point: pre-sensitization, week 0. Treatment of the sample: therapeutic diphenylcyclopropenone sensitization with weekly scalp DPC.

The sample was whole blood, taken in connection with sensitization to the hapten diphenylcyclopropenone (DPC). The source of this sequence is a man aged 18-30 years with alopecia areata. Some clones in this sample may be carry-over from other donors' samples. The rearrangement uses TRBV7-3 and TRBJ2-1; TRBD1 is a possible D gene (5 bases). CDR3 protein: CASSSPGLREQFF. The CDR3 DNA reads TGTGCCAGCAGCTCCCCAGGGCTGAGGGAGCAGTTCTTC.